This T cell receptor (beta chain) comes out of a study of blood T cells in healthy people across ages. About the study: Template switching picked up about one barcoded beta molecule for each two T cells.

In this sample, this clonotype turned up a few times. It is likely a read error, because the conserved phenylalanine at the end of the CDR3 is missing. Together with a sample-barcoded 5' primer, a J-beta primer mix was included in a second PCR lasting roughly 6 to 12 cycles. TCRdb called the 5' RACE reads again in MiXCR, with one record for every CDR3 protein. Of approximately 320,000 distinct CDR3 sequences listed, roughly 29% are singletons. Germline lookup yields CDR1 DFQATT and CDR2 SNEGSKA (reference sequence). V was clipped by 0 bases and J by 1 base, with 15 bases between them. CDR3 length: 16 residues.

The rearrangement joins TRBV20-1 to TRBJ2-5; D is uncertain. Sequencing was done on a sample of blood. The sequence came from a woman in her seventies in good health. CDR3: CSARDYLGSPQETQYV. The CDR3 DNA sequence: TGCAGTGCTAGAGATTATTTAGGTAGCCCCCAAGAGACCCAGTACGTC.